This T cell receptor (beta chain) was retrieved from a study of immune cell composition in non-small cell lung cancer (dated by TCRdb to the late 2010s). Broadly, across the study: To assign histologic subtype, which was mostly lung adenocarcinoma or squamous cell carcinoma, H&E was combined with p63, CK5, Napsin A and TTF-1 immunohistochemistry. Adaptive Biotechnologies TCR-beta sequencing was carried out on some 35 paired NSCLC tumour and non-adjacent lung specimens, as well as on 25 to 30 tumour-only specimens. For supplementary cohort #1, made up of roughly eleven lung adenocarcinoma cases, paired tumour/lung TCR-beta sequencing was done and TIL populations were generated so that tumour reactivity could be assessed. Four tumour specimens with TCR-beta data were rare histological subtypes and were excluded from the subtype comparisons.

In its sample, this clone was seen a few times. No cognate antigen has been identified for it. The record has no base qualities; no much larger clone is one base away. After removal of 3 bases from V and 8 bases from J, the junction retains 14 bases not matched to a gene. The CDR3 spans 17 residues, from the cysteine through the phenylalanine. Only CDR3 DNA is held: 51 bases, read in frame from base 1. CDR1 KGHSH and CDR2 LQKENI are derived from the germline V gene. General conclusions and limits of the study: Across ten to eleven adenocarcinoma cases, the maximal tumour-associated clone frequency showed a strong correlation with TIL tumour reactivity, but overall clonality showed no such correlation. The reactivity cohort contained only 10 to 11 cases, and the tumour-reactive clones were not shown to have sequences in common with the dominant in vivo tumour-associated clones. Nearly half of NSCLC cases had tumour-associated clones >0.5%, with 75% to 80% of squamous carcinomas showing such clones compared with approximately 30% of adenocarcinomas. No significant correlation was found between tumour TCR-beta clonality and smoking pack-years.

Non-adjacent lung tissue from the same patient, taken as far from the tumour as possible and at least 3 cm away, was used for the normal lung samples. From frozen aliquots of unsorted single-cell suspensions, genomic DNA was isolated using the QIAamp DNA kit. Tissues arrived within 2 hours of resection and were immediately processed into single-cell suspensions. Tissue was broken up mechanically, digested enzymatically with DNase I, collagenase I and hyaluronidase for about 29 minutes at 37 degrees C, and then filtered and RBC-lysed. A two-step multiplex PCR amplified TCR-beta CDR3 regions from genomic DNA, and the second step of the PCR added Illumina-compatible adaptors. TCR-beta immunosequencing was performed on an Illumina platform as a commercial immunoSEQ service. The study's own analysis went as follows. Repertoires were summarised as Top 10 Clones, the percentage of T-cell templates from the ten most frequent sequences, and productive clonality. Values of productive clonality ranged from 0 to 1, with a monoclonal population indicated by a value of 1. Using log10 scatter plots, tumour-associated clones were identified as sequences that made up at least 0.1% of tumour T-cell templates yet were absent from the matched non-adjacent lung. Student's t-tests were used for two-group comparisons, ANOVA for comparisons across stages, and linear regression for relationships, with analyses done in GraphPad Prism7 and R. This is the immuneACCESS table as TCRdb keeps it, with only in-frame sequences that have V and J called. A part of the clones is gone; compared with another copy, unresolved V genes explain less than half, and the rest is unexplained. V, J and clone size reflect that table, while D and trimming were determined from the DNA. Present in this sample are roughly 8,100 clones, roughly two thirds of which were seen just once. About 25% of the sample is taken by the ten largest.

This clonotype was obtained from a human donor with non-small cell lung cancer. This sequence uses TRBV18 and TRBJ2-1, and TRBD2 matches 9 of the central bases. The specimen was non-adjacent lung tissue. The DNA reads as follows: TGTGCCAGCTCACCGAAAGTCTTAGGCGGGGGGGCCGATGAGCAGTTCTTC. Translated, this is CASSPKVLGGGADEQFF.